The source of this T cell receptor beta chain is a study of blood T cell repertoires in COVID-19. In the study overall: Samples representing acute and convalescent COVID-19 were sourced from the United States, Italy and Spain. Sources were T cells, B-cell-depleted T cells, or PBMCs; the material itself was cDNA or gDNA.

The CDR3 consists of 11 residues. From germline, CDR1 is MNHEY and CDR2 SVGAGI. V shed 6 bases and J 5 bases; nucleotides not matched to a gene: 0. In the authors' workflow: Reference gene primer amplification in the assay estimated nucleated cell counts. Sequenced by immunoSEQ multiplex PCR; TCRdb stores in-frame clones only, minus some. The D gene and trimming were derived from the DNA, and the V and J assignments and clone size from that table. In the table there are roughly 170,000 clones, about 83% of which are singletons. The genes are TRBV6-5 and TRBJ1-1; 7 bases map to TRBD1. The sequence was collected from a man aged 40-49 years who had recovered from COVID-19. Input material: peripheral blood. The CDR3 coding sequence is TGTGCCAGCAGACAGGGGACTGAAGCTTTCTTT. Residues: CASRQGTEAFF.